Reported below is one T cell receptor (beta chain). What it binds is not known. The sample comes from a study of cytomegalovirus exposure and HLA in healthy donors. The study, taken as a whole, reports: Three chains tied to CMV proved CMV antigen-specific in vitro. About 87% or about 30% of the time was how often most TCR beta V segments were productive, according to an earlier analysis.

J gave up 4 bases and V 0 bases, and 2 bases lay outside the gene matches. This CDR3 comprises 14 residues. The germline V gene has CDR1 SGDLS and CDR2 YYNGEE. With 60 Vbeta and 13 Jbeta primers, the PCR was carried out. Produced via immunoSEQ multiplex PCR; TCRdb's table is partial and in-frame only. The table has 120,000 to 150,000 clones, around 67% seen once. Nominally healthy donors provided the samples, though records likely missed some immune exposures. This sequence originates from a woman younger than 30 in good health and CMV-seronegative. The material sequenced was PBMCs. This sequence joins TRBV9 and TRBJ2-3; 7 bases fit TRBD2. CDR3 sequence (DNA): TGTGCCAGCAGCGTAGGCGGGAGTGCAGATACGCAGTATTTT. This encodes CASSVGGSADTQYF. The full variable domain, in which reference TRBV9 and TRBJ2-3 provide the parts outside the CDR3, is DSGVTQTPKHLITATGQRVTLRCSPRSGDLSVYWYQQSLDQGLQFLIQYYNGEERAKGNILERFSAQQFPDLHSELNLSSLELGDSALYFCASSVGGSADTQYFGPGTRLTVL.